These 13 T cell receptor beta chains share one sample of origin, sequenced in a study of shared clonotypes between healthy human individuals. Assay used: immunoSEQ multiplex PCR; TCRdb lists only in-frame clones, some missing. The table lists approximately 470,000 clones, approximately 84% of them singletons. Material: PBMCs. The receptors originated from a woman aged 40 to 50 in good health. Some clones in this sample may be carry-over from other donors' samples.

The gene calls are TRBV2 and TRBJ2-7; TRBD1 agrees at 7 bases. J lost 0 bases, V lost 7 bases, and 6 bases had no gene match. This CDR3 is 14 amino acids long. Germline-derived CDR1 and CDR2 are SNHLY and FYNNEI. In nucleotides, the CDR3 is TGTGCCAGCACTCCCTGGACAGGCTCCTACGAGCAGTACTTC. Its translation is CASTPWTGSYEQYF.

On this clone: A far larger clone lies a single base away; this is likely a read error. The chain couples TRBV2 to TRBJ2-3; tentative D call: TRBD2 (6 bases). The CDR3 has 14 amino acids. CDR1 and CDR2 from the germline V gene are SNHLY and FYNNEI. This chain's CDR3 is CTSGLFQGTDTQYF. The CDR3 nucleotides read TGTACCAGTGGACTATTCCAAGGCACAGATACGCAGTATTTT.

The chain employs TRBV28 and TRBJ2-1; D not certain. This CDR3 has 13 residues. The germline V and J ends were trimmed by 3 bases and 6 bases, with 9 bases remaining between them. The V gene's germline CDR1 is MDHEN and CDR2 SYDVKM. CDR3 in amino acids: CASSFTGANEQFF. The CDR3, as DNA: TGTGCCAGCAGTTTTACCGGAGCCAATGAGCAGTTCTTC.

This clone was counted only a few times. The rearrangement uses TRBV27 and TRBJ2-2; 10 bases align to TRBD2. This CDR3 is 17 amino acids long. Germline assignment: CDR1 MNHEY and CDR2 SMNVEV (reference sequence). The V and J ends lost 5 bases and 3 bases, in that order; junction bases with no gene match: 9. The CDR3 reads CASSNPGTSVYTGELFF. The CDR3 nucleotides read TGTGCCAGCAGTAACCCCGGGACTAGCGTTTACACCGGGGAGCTGTTTTTT.

V gene TRBV2 combines with J gene TRBJ1-4; 7 bases are a match to TRBD1. Germline-derived CDR1 and CDR2 are SNHLY and FYNNEI. Trimming took 7 bases from V and 8 from J; bases not matched to a gene: 10. There are 14 residues in the CDR3. In DNA form, the CDR3 reads TGTGCCAGCACCCTTGACAGGGCTGGCGAAAAACTGTTTTTT. Its translation: CASTLDRAGEKLFF.

The chain joins TRBV13 to TRBJ1-4; D ambiguous. V was shortened by 0 bases and J by 7 bases, with 9 bases between the two germline ends. Germline CDR1 is PRHDT and CDR2 is FYEKMQ (reference sequence). The CDR3 has 14 residues. CDR3 region: CASSLGGASEKLFF. CDR3 DNA: TGTGCCAGCAGCTTAGGGGGCGCGAGTGAAAAACTGTTTTTT.

Concerning this clone: This likely stems from a read error, as it lies one base from a far larger clone. The rearrangement joins TRBV9 to TRBJ2-5; TRBD1 or TRBD2 may be the D gene (5 bases each). Trimming stripped 3 bases from V and 4 bases from J, with 19 bases between. Germline V gives CDR1 SGDLS, CDR2 YYNGEE. The CDR3 covers 16 residues. The CDR3 sequence: CASSGQGRPFRETQYF. In DNA, the CDR3 is TGTGCCAGCAGCGGGCAGGGACGGCCCTTCCGAGAGACCCAGTACTTC.

Comments on this clone: Other DNA sequences in the sample encode the same CDR3. The V gene is TRBV2, the J gene TRBJ1-1, with 7 positions matching TRBD1. This CDR3 is built from 13 residues. After removal of 3 bases from V and 4 bases from J, the junction contained 2 bases not matched to a gene. Germline lookup yields CDR1 SNHLY and CDR2 FYNNEI. Written as DNA, the CDR3 is TGTGCCAGCAGTGAGCACAGGGGCACTGAAGCTTTCTTT. Amino acid sequence: CASSEHRGTEAFF.

On this clone itself: A far more abundant clone sits one base away, making this likely a read error. The missing conserved phenylalanine or tryptophan at the end of this CDR3 makes a read error likely. The genes are TRBV12-5 and TRBJ2-3; 7 bases match TRBD2. Germline V gene sequence: CDR1 LGHNT, CDR2 FRNRAP. J gave up 2 bases and V 3 bases, and 26 bases lay outside the gene matches. The CDR3 spans 22 residues. CDR3 nucleotide sequence: TGTGCTAGTGGTTTCACCTCAGCAATTCGTCTACGGGAGGTCTATGACACAGATACGCAGTATCTT. Protein sequence: CASGFTSAIRLREVYDTDTQYL.

The chain is built from TRBV5-1 and TRBJ2-3; D gene uncertain. Germline CDR1 is SGHRS and CDR2 is YFSETQ. With 4 bases removed from V and 2 bases from J, the gap between germline ends came to 11 bases. The CDR3 totals 14 residues. The CDR3 bases are TGCGCCAGCAGCCCCAGTGGTGACACAGATACGCAGTATTTT. Encoded protein: CASSPSGDTDTQYF.

The CDR3 region has the DNA TGTGCCAGCAGCTTTGGGGGTGGCGGGAGGAGGAAGACCCAGTACTTC. Its protein is CASSFGGGGRRKTQYF. V usage is TRBV11-2 and J usage is TRBJ2-5; 8 nucleotides align to TRBD2. Germline CDR1 SGHAT, CDR2 FQNNGV. Losses at the gene ends were 3 bases for V and 6 bases for J; bases not matched to a gene: 12. The CDR3 covers 16 residues.

This clone was recorded only once. This may be a read error, as it is one base from a much larger clone. The chain uses TRBV7-3 and TRBJ2-5, with D possibly TRBD2 on 5 matching bases. CDR3 length equals 16 residues. Germline CDR1 and CDR2: SGHTA and FQGTGA. V was cut by 8 bases and J by 5 bases, with 24 bases left in between. For the CDR3, the DNA is TGTGCCAGCCTCTCCCCCACTAGAGAGGGTGGGGAGACCCAGTACTTC. Residues: CASLSPTREGGETQYF.

The chain links TRBV5-4 to TRBJ2-2; D possibly corresponds to TRBD2 (5 bases). In germline, CDR1 is SGHNT, CDR2 YYREEE (reference sequence). The CDR3 consists of 16 residues. The ends were cut back, 4 bases at V and 0 bases at J, with 13 bases in the middle. CDR3 sequence (DNA): TGTGCCAGCAGCCCGGCAAGCGGAACGAACACCGGGGAGCTGTTTTTT. This codes for CASSPASGTNTGELFF.